The 17 T cell receptor beta chains reported below all come from one sample, sequenced in a study of T cell repertoires in cytomegalovirus infection. TCRdb reprocessed the reads via MiXCR and lists one record per CDR3 protein. Of some 400,000 distinct CDR3 sequences in the sample, around 32% are singletons; the top ten hold roughly 15%. The sequencing input was PBMCs. The receptors derive from a human donor in good health (CMV status not recorded). Some clones in this sample may be carry-over from other donors' samples.

The rearrangement links TRBV6-5 to TRBJ2-3, with TRBD2 identical over 8 bases. Germline V gene sequence: CDR1 MNHEY, CDR2 SVGAGI. The CDR3 consists of 17 residues. V dropped 6 bases and J dropped 4; count of bases not matched to a gene: 15. CDR3 protein: CASRGPKTGGHADTQYF. CDR3 in DNA: TGTGCCAGCAGAGGACCAAAAACGGGGGGGCACGCAGATACGCAGTATTTT.

The rearrangement uses TRBV7-9 and TRBJ2-3; D gene unclear. Trimming stripped 7 bases from V and 0 bases from J, with 5 bases between. The CDR3 covers 12 residues. Germline CDR1 reads SEHNR; CDR2 reads FQNEAQ (reference sequence). CDR3 sequence reads: CASTFSTDTQYF. The CDR3 nucleotides are TGTGCCAGCACCTTCAGCACAGATACGCAGTATTTT.

The genes are TRBV25-1 and TRBJ1-6, with 7 bases that match TRBD1. CDR1 and CDR2 from the germline V gene are MGHDK and SYGVNS. Losses at the gene ends were 10 bases for V and 7 bases for J; bases not matched to a gene: 10. This CDR3 region has 14 residues. The CDR3 DNA reads TGTGCCATTTGGGGACAGATGAGCAATTCACCCCTCCACTTT. Its protein is CAIWGQMSNSPLHF. The variable domain in full, with the rest retrieved from reference TRBV25-1 and TRBJ1-6, is EADIYQTPRYLVIGTGKKITLECSQTMGHDKMYWYQQDPGMELHLIHYSYGVNSTEKGDLSSESTVSRIRTEHFPLTLESARPSHTSQYLCAIWGQMSNSPLHFGNGTRLTVT.

The genes are TRBV25-1 and TRBJ1-6; D ambiguous. With 1 base removed from V and 5 bases from J, the gap between germline ends came to 12 bases. This CDR3 contains 16 residues. CDR1 and CDR2 from the germline V gene are MGHDK and SYGVNS. CDR3 in amino acids: CASSEFFGGDNSPLHF. CDR3 nucleotide sequence: TGTGCCAGCAGTGAATTTTTTGGCGGAGATAATTCACCCCTCCACTTT.

This clonotype occurred a few times. The CDR3 coding sequence is TGTGCCAGCAGTTTATCAGGGCTTCGATCACCCCTCCACTTT. As protein: CASSLSGLRSPLHF. This chain connects TRBV28 to TRBJ1-6, with D perhaps matching TRBD1 (5 bases). This CDR3 is 14 amino acids long. Germline V gives CDR1 MDHEN, CDR2 SYDVKM. V was pared by 1 base and J by 10 bases, with 11 bases between.

This clonotype was seen more than once but under ten times. CDR3 nucleotides: TGTGCCAGCAGCCAGCGACGGGACTCCCCTGGGGATGAGCAGTTCTTC. Translating gives CASSQRRDSPGDEQFF. The chain joins TRBV4-2 to TRBJ2-1; D is possibly TRBD2 (6 bases). The CDR3 consists of 16 residues. Trimming took off 3 bases at V and 8 bases at J, with 20 bases between the two ends. Germline values: CDR1 LGHNA, CDR2 YNFKEQ.

This clonotype came up a few times. The gene calls are TRBV7-6 and TRBJ2-1; 8 positions agree with TRBD1. Per germline, CDR1 SGHVS and CDR2 FNYEAQ. Germline trimming cut 5 bases from V and 6 bases from J; bases unmatched to any gene: 12. The length of the CDR3 is 16 residues. CDR3 amino acids: CASSPVDRGMGNEQFF. CDR3 in DNA: TGTGCCAGCAGCCCCGTCGACAGGGGAATGGGCAATGAGCAGTTCTTC.

This chain connects TRBV19 to TRBJ1-6; 9 nucleotides agree with TRBD1. The germline V gene has CDR1 LNHDA and CDR2 SQIVND (reference sequence). The V and J ends lost 3 bases and 13 bases, in that order; junction bases with no gene match: 7. This CDR3 region has 14 residues. This chain's CDR3 is CASSMGDRADPLHF. In DNA form, the CDR3 reads TGTGCCAGTAGTATGGGGGACAGGGCGGATCCCCTCCACTTT.

This clonotype has more than one count but fewer than ten. V gene TRBV6-6 combines with J gene TRBJ2-2; 7 bases line up with TRBD2. Germline CDR1 is MNHNY and CDR2 is SVGAGI (reference sequence). The V gene end was trimmed by 7 bases and the J gene end by 3 bases; junction bases not matched to a gene: 11. The CDR3 is 16 residues long. The CDR3 region is CASINSGGVDTGELFF. CDR3 nucleotides: TGTGCCAGCATCAACTCGGGGGGAGTCGACACCGGGGAGCTGTTTTTT.

This clonotype was counted between two and nine times. This rearrangement joins TRBV6-1 to TRBJ2-7; tentatively, D is TRBD2 (7 bases). This CDR3 contains 12 residues. The germline V gene encodes CDR1 MNHNS and CDR2 SASEGT. V shed 10 bases and J shed 5 bases, with 15 bases lying between them. CDR3: CANGGPVHEQYF. The DNA for the CDR3 is TGTGCCAACGGGGGGCCCGTTCACGAGCAGTACTTC.

The chain employs TRBV5-1 and TRBJ2-5; D could derive from TRBD1 or TRBD2 (5 bases each). V was clipped by 4 bases and J by 5 bases, with 18 bases between them. The CDR3 sequence is 15 residues long. CDR1 and CDR2 from the germline V gene are SGHRS and YFSETQ. The CDR3 nucleotides read TGCGCCAGCAGCGTCGGGGCAATAGCAAGTGAGACCCAGTACTTC. Its translation is CASSVGAIASETQYF.

This clonotype was seen many times. The chain recombines TRBV7-9 with TRBJ2-7; D gene unclear. The CDR3 is 13 residues long. Trimming took 2 bases from V and 3 from J, leaving 8 bases between them. CDR1 and CDR2 from the germline V gene are SEHNR and FQNEAQ (reference sequence). The CDR3 spells CASSLRGNYEQYF. For the CDR3, the DNA is TGTGCCAGCAGCTTACGAGGAAACTACGAGCAGTACTTC. The whole variable domain, remainder taken from reference TRBV7-9 and TRBJ2-7, is DTGVSQNPRHKITKRGQNVTFRCDPISEHNRLYWYRQTLGQGPEFLTYFQNEAQLEKSRLLSDRFSAERPKGSFSTLEIQRTEQGDSAMYLCASSLRGNYEQYFGPGTRLTVT.

This clonotype has ten or more counts. The rearrangement links TRBV7-2 to TRBJ2-4; D is possibly TRBD1 (7 bases). The CDR3 is 14 amino acids. Trimming cost V 3 bases and J 6 bases, with 12 bases left between them. Germline V gene data show CDR1 as SGHTA and CDR2 as FQGNSA. The CDR3 DNA is TGTGCCAGCAGCTTCCGGCAGGGGGGAAACATTCAGTACTTC. As protein: CASSFRQGGNIQYF.

This clonotype was seen only a few times. J is TRBJ2-6 and V is TRBV7-4; 7 positions agree with TRBD1. Germline CDR1 is SGHVT and CDR2 is SQSDAQ. The CDR3 covers 18 residues. Losses at the gene ends were 5 bases for V and 3 bases for J; bases not matched to a gene: 13. The CDR3 loop reads CASSNSGTEVDGANVLTF. CDR3 bases: TGTGCCAGCAGCAACTCCGGGACAGAGGTCGATGGGGCCAACGTCCTGACTTTC.

This clonotype was detected ten times or more. The chain employs TRBV12-3 or TRBV12-4 and TRBJ2-1; 7 bases match TRBD2. V shed 2 bases and J 2 bases; nucleotides not matched to a gene: 3. CDR3 size: 15 residues. CDR3 DNA: TGTGCCAGCAGTTTAAGCCTAGCGGCCTACAATGAGCAGTTCTTC. Translation: CASSLSLAAYNEQFF.

For this clonotype: The CDR3 ends on some other residue instead of the conserved phenylalanine or tryptophan, so this is likely a read error. The DNA is left out, because the CDR3 cannot be placed on it with certainty; the CDR3 is given as TCRdb lists it. The CDR3 reads CASSLARGTRDEQLL. The chain carries TRBV7-2 and TRBJ2-1; whether TRBD1, the table's D call, matches the DNA was not checked. CDR1 is SGHTA and CDR2 is FQGNSA in the germline V gene. The CDR3 region is 15 residues in length, termini included.

The sample holds a few counts of this clonotype. V usage is TRBV7-9 and J usage is TRBJ2-1, with 9 bases aligning to TRBD2. CDR1 is SEHNR, CDR2 FQNEAQ, per germline (reference sequence). This CDR3 has 19 residues. V lost 1 base to trimming and J lost 5 bases; unmatched junction nucleotides: 15. The CDR3 sequence: CASSLGSSSGTSSNNEQFF. In DNA, the CDR3 is TGTGCCAGCAGCTTAGGGTCAAGCTCCGGGACTAGCAGCAACAATGAGCAGTTCTTC. The full variable domain, with the rest looked up from reference TRBV7-9 and TRBJ2-1, is DTGVSQNPRHKITKRGQNVTFRCDPISEHNRLYWYRQTLGQGPEFLTYFQNEAQLEKSRLLSDRFSAERPKGSFSTLEIQRTEQGDSAMYLCASSLGSSSGTSSNNEQFFGPGTRLTVL.